This T cell receptor (beta chain) emerged from a study of shared clonotypes between healthy human individuals. Across the study: Used for every donor were three CD4 naive, three CD4 memory, two CD8 naive and one CD8 memory plate.

Genomic DNA per cell subset filled all wells of several immunoSEQ plates. Sorted-subset replicate PCR reactions contained about 200 ng DNA, corresponding to around 30,000 T cell genomes. The protocol was immunoSEQ multiplex PCR, while the TCRdb copy is restricted to in-frame clones and leaves out a portion. The profile shows under 600,000 clones, 95% to 98% of them singletons. Trimming at V came to 3 bases and at J to 4 bases, leaving 8 bases not matched to a gene. The germline gives CDR1 GTSNPN, CDR2 SVGIG (reference sequence). This CDR3 spans 14 amino acids. A word on this clone: Its specificity is unknown.

CD8 cells classed as naive were CD45RO-negative and positively selected for CCR7, excluding terminally differentiated effector memory CD45RA+ cells. Regarding the study as a whole: Lower generation probabilities were found for non-shared clonotypes than for those shared by all four donors.

This receptor was taken from a man younger than 40 in good health. The source material was naive CD8+ T cells sorted from blood. The chain links TRBV30 to TRBJ1-2; TRBD1 aligns across 7 bases. For the CDR3, the DNA is TGTGCCTGGAGCGATATACAGGGGTTCTATGGCTACACCTTC. Translation gives CAWSDIQGFYGYTF. The full variable domain, rest sourced from reference TRBV30 and TRBJ1-2, is SQTIHQWPATLVQPVGSPLSLECTVEGTSNPNLYWYRQAAGRGLQLLFYSVGIGQISSEVPQNLSASRPQDRQFILSSKKLLLSDSGFYLCAWSDIQGFYGYTFGSGTRLTVV.